This T cell receptor beta chain was retrieved from a study of PD-L1 blockade in urothelial cancer. Background on the study: T cells were recovered from blood samples at a median of around 140,000.

The sample's time point: pretreatment peripheral blood. Profiled with immunoSEQ multiplex PCR; TCRdb holds only in-frame clones, not every one. The repertoire holds roughly 50,000 clones, with around 75% as singletons. The CDR3 has 14 amino acids. V was clipped by 3 bases and J by 5 bases, with 13 bases between them. CDR1 and CDR2 from the germline V gene are SGHNT and YENEEA. This chain joins TRBV11-3 and TRBJ1-1; D may be TRBD1 (5 bases). The sequencing here drew on PBMCs, taken around atezolizumab (anti-PD-L1) treatment. The sequence was collected from a man between 65 and 85 years old with urothelial cancer. CDR3 sequence (DNA): TGTGCCAGCAGCTTTGACAGTGTAAGAACTGAAGCTTTCTTT. This translates into CASSFDSVRTEAFF.